This T cell receptor (beta chain) emerged from a study of CD8+ T cells in alopecia areata. General observations from the study: Association of baseline CD8+ expansion with response is uncertain owing to one nonresponder.

Extracted RNA was reverse transcribed into cDNA, the sequencing template. Sequencing used immunoSEQ multiplex PCR; TCRdb keeps in-frame clones, though not all of them. The sample has 150,000 to 200,000 clones, 55% to 75% seen once. The sample's treatment: oral pan-JAK inhibitor, 5-10 mg twice daily. Researchers gathered lesional scalp punch biopsies and peripheral blood from patients with alopecia areata. As regards this clone: Its antigen is not identified.

The sequences come from CD4+ T cells sorted from blood, collected at week 4, from a patient treated with tofacitinib. This clonotype originated in a human donor with alopecia areata.

The CDR3 loop reads CASSPLSSYGYTF. The CDR3 DNA is TGTGCCAGCTCACCACTCTCAAGCTATGGCTACACCTTC. The chain carries TRBV18 and TRBJ1-2; no clear D gene. This CDR3 has 13 residues. From germline, CDR1 is KGHSH and CDR2 LQKENI. V lost 1 base to trimming and J lost 4 bases, with 7 bases between them. Drawing the rest from reference TRBV18 and TRBJ1-2, the complete variable domain is NAGVMQNPRHLVRRRGQEARLRCSPMKGHSHVYWYRQLPEEGLKFMVYLQKENIIDESGMPKERFSAEFPKEGPSILRIQQVVRGDSAAYFCASSPLSSYGYTFGSGTRLTVV.